This T cell receptor beta chain came from a study of T-cell memory formation after mild COVID-19. Study details: The two donors had largely donor-specific TCR clusters.

The CDR3 runs to 14 residues. Germline V gives CDR1 MNHEY, CDR2 SMNVEV (reference sequence). Trimming shortened V by 1 base and J by 6 bases, and 13 bases separated the two germline ends. 5'RACE primed from the constant segment yielded TCR alpha and TCR beta cDNA libraries bearing sample barcodes and UMIs. TCRdb reprocessed the 5' RACE reads via MiXCR and lists one record per CDR3 protein. The sample lists approximately 570,000 distinct CDR3 sequences, about 20% occurring once. The chain is built from TRBV27 and TRBJ2-7, with D hard to call. The sequenced sample consisted of PBMCs or a T cell subset sorted from them (not recorded which). This TCR derives from an adult woman who had mild COVID-19 (a few samples of this study predate the infection). Cell type and time point are not known. The CDR3 nucleotides are TGTGCCAGCAGTTTATGGGTAGACGTCGGCGAGCAGTACTTC. As protein: CASSLWVDVGEQYF.